These 30 T cell receptor beta chains were sequenced from one sample in a study of blood T cell repertoires in COVID-19. The data were produced by immunoSEQ multiplex PCR, yet TCRdb's version contains in-frame clones alone and is incomplete. The table includes about 97,000 clones, just over 90% detected once. The sample taken for sequencing was peripheral blood. The receptor source for this set is a man in his 60s with acute or convalescent COVID-19.

The chain links TRBV7-9 to TRBJ2-1; 11 nucleotides align to TRBD1. The trim removed 6 bases at V and 4 bases at J, leaving 8 bases unmatched. Germline CDR1 SEHNR, CDR2 FQNEAQ (reference sequence). The CDR3 loop spans 16 amino acids. CDR3 DNA sequence: TGTGCCAGCAGTTATGGACAGGGGGCTAGATACAATGAGCAGTTCTTC. Translated, it gives CASSYGQGARYNEQFF.

V is TRBV7-8 and J is TRBJ2-2; 7 bases fit TRBD1. Germline-derived CDR1 and CDR2 are SGHVS and FQNEAQ. This CDR3 is built from 16 residues. Germline trimming cut 5 bases from V and 2 bases from J; bases unmatched to any gene: 8. CDR3 nucleotide sequence: TGTGCCAGCAGCCGAGGGGGCTGGTTTAACACCGGGGAGCTGTTTTTT. It specifies CASSRGGWFNTGELFF.

The V and J genes are TRBV12-3 or TRBV12-4 and TRBJ1-1; 7 nucleotides line up with TRBD1. With V trimmed by 5 bases and J by 11 bases, 8 bases remained unmatched. The CDR3 consists of 12 residues. The CDR3 nucleotides read TGTGCCAGCAGTCCTTTAGGACAGGAGGCTTTCTTT. This encodes CASSPLGQEAFF.

This chain's CDR3 is CASSSTNEAFF. The CDR3 DNA reads TGTGCCAGCAGCAGCACCAATGAAGCTTTCTTT. This chain uses TRBV5-6 with TRBJ1-1; no reliable D call. Trimming left V 4 bases short and J 7 bases short, with 8 bases between. The CDR3 length is 11 residues. CDR1 SGHDT and CDR2 YYEEEE come from the germline V gene.

This clone was recorded only once. This rearrangement joins TRBV4-1 to TRBJ2-6; D is perhaps TRBD1 (5 bases). The CDR3 spans 17 residues. CDR1 is MGHRA, CDR2 YSYEKL, per germline. V lost 1 base to trimming and J lost 0 bases, with 10 bases between them. The chain's CDR3 is CASSQGGLISGANVLTF. The CDR3 nucleotides are TGCGCCAGCAGCCAAGGGGGCCTAATCTCTGGGGCCAACGTCCTGACTTTC.

V usage is TRBV2 and J usage is TRBJ1-1; D uncertain. V lost 7 bases and J 0 bases, leaving 12 bases between the germline ends. The CDR3 extends over 14 amino acids. From germline, CDR1 is SNHLY and CDR2 FYNNEI. The CDR3 coding sequence is TGTGCCAGCACCCTTGGCGGGATGAACACTGAAGCTTTCTTT. Its protein product is CASTLGGMNTEAFF.

This sequence joins TRBV12-1 and TRBJ1-5. TRBV12-1 is tagged as a pseudogene. The CDR3 has 14 amino acids. This CDR3 reads CASSPGGGNQPQHF. The CDR3 DNA sequence: TGTGCCAGCAGCCCGGGAGGAGGCAATCAGCCCCAGCATTTT.

The chain couples TRBV6-1 to TRBJ1-1; D not certain. Germline CDR1 reads MNHNS; CDR2 reads SASEGT. The CDR3 spans 13 residues. The V end was cut by 0 bases, the J end by 11 bases, with 13 bases between. The CDR3, as DNA: TGTGCCAGCAGTGAAGCGCTTTCTATGCGGGCTTTCTTT. This translates into CASSEALSMRAFF.

This chain joins TRBV29-1 and TRBJ1-2, with D uncertain. Trimming removed 0 bases at V and 4 bases at J, with 9 bases between. The CDR3 runs 13 residues. The germline V gene has CDR1 SQVTM and CDR2 ANQGSEA. CDR3: CSVEDRVSYGYTF. Written as DNA, the CDR3 is TGCAGCGTTGAAGATCGGGTTAGCTATGGCTACACCTTC.

The V call is TRBV2, the J call TRBJ1-2; weak D call: TRBD1 (6 bases). In germline, CDR1 is SNHLY, CDR2 FYNNEI. Trimming cost V 7 bases and J 0 bases, with 9 bases left between them. This CDR3 is 13 amino acids long. The CDR3 loop reads CASTGQANYGYTF. The CDR3 DNA sequence: TGTGCCAGCACGGGACAAGCTAACTATGGCTACACCTTC.

V is TRBV18 and J is TRBJ1-1; D might be TRBD1 (5 bases). The CDR3 totals 12 residues. CDR1 is KGHSH, CDR2 LQKENI, per germline. V was trimmed by 4 bases and J by 7 bases, leaving 10 bases between them. The CDR3 region is CASSLGQGEAFF. CDR3 coding DNA: TGTGCCAGCTCACTCGGACAAGGTGAAGCTTTCTTT.

This chain uses TRBV19 with TRBJ1-5, with a weak D call TRBD1 (5 bases). The CDR3 consists of 15 residues. CDR1 LNHDA and CDR2 SQIVND come from the germline V gene (reference sequence). The V end was cut by 4 bases, the J end by 0 bases, with 10 bases between. CDR3: CASSNRQYSNQPQHF. CDR3 DNA: TGTGCCAGTAGTAACCGACAGTATAGCAATCAGCCCCAGCATTTT.

The V and J genes are TRBV7-8 and TRBJ2-2, with 9 bases that match TRBD1. Germline CDR1 and CDR2: SGHVS and FQNEAQ. V lost 5 bases and J lost 6; bases outside the gene matches: 4. This CDR3 has 14 amino acids. DNA for the CDR3: TGTGCCAGCAGCCTACAGGGGGCAGCCGGGGAGCTGTTTTTT. Translated: CASSLQGAAGELFF. Variable domain in full (rest from reference TRBV7-8 and TRBJ2-2): GAGVSQSPRYKVAKRGQDVALRCDPISGHVSLFWYQQALGQGPEFLTYFQNEAQLDKSGLPSDRFFAERPEGSVSTLKIQRTQQEDSAVYLCASSLQGAAGELFFGEGSRLTVL.

This clone appeared many times. The J gene is TRBJ1-2, the V gene TRBV11-3, with TRBD1 as a possible D gene (6 bases). Germline loops: CDR1 SGHNT, CDR2 YENEEA. The CDR3 runs to 13 residues. The ends were cut back, 1 base at V and 13 bases at J, with 16 bases in the middle. DNA for the CDR3: TGTGCCAGCAGCTTAGCAGGGGCCCCTCCAGTCACCTTC. Translation gives CASSLAGAPPVTF.

The gene calls are TRBV15 and TRBJ2-1; 8 bases map to TRBD2. Germline CDR1 is LNHNV and CDR2 is YYDKDF (reference sequence). This CDR3 is 16 amino acids long. Trimming cost V 1 base and J 7 bases; bases outside gene matches: 9. CDR3 amino acids: CATSRGGTSGGNEQFF. For the CDR3, the DNA is TGTGCCACCAGCAGAGGGGGGACTAGTGGTGGGAATGAGCAGTTCTTC.

V usage is TRBV3-1 (or the pseudogene TRBV3-2) and J usage is TRBJ1-2, with D tentatively TRBD1 (6 bases). Germline V gives CDR1 LGHDT, CDR2 YNNKEL (reference sequence). V dropped 3 bases and J dropped 7 bases, with 6 bases sitting between them. CDR3 length: 11 residues. In DNA, the CDR3 is TGTGCCAGCAGCCAGGGGGCTGGCTACACCTTC. Encoded protein: CASSQGAGYTF.

This clone has just one count. The V and J genes are TRBV10-3 and TRBJ1-2, with TRBD1 matching 7 bases. There are 14 residues in the CDR3. The ends lost 5 bases at V and 0 bases at J; junction bases unmatched: 3. Per the germline V gene, CDR1 is ENHRY and CDR2 is SYGVKD. CDR3 sequence: CAISPTGSNYGYTF. The CDR3 bases are TGTGCCATCAGTCCGACAGGGTCTAACTATGGCTACACCTTC.

V is TRBV5-8 and J is TRBJ1-5; unclear D gene. The germline V gene has CDR1 SGHTS and CDR2 YDEGEE. CDR3 size: 10 residues. V lost 2 bases and J lost 12, with 6 bases in between. CDR3 nucleotide sequence: TGTGCCAGCAGCTTACGGTACCAGCATTTT. It is translated as CASSLRYQHF.

This clone was seen a single time. This chain uses TRBV6-5 with TRBJ1-2; no reliable D call. Germline CDR1 and CDR2: MNHEY and SVGAGI. This CDR3 is built from 12 residues. V lost 2 bases and J 6 bases, leaving 7 bases between the germline ends. The CDR3 DNA reads as TGTGCCAGCAGTTACAGGGAGGATGGCTACACCTTC. Translated, it gives CASSYREDGYTF.

This chain joins TRBV2 and TRBJ2-3, with 9 nucleotides matching TRBD2. Germline CDR1 and CDR2: SNHLY and FYNNEI. This CDR3 is built from 14 residues. Unmatched junction bases numbered 8, after V lost 10 bases and J lost 3 bases. Here the CDR3 DNA reads TGTGCCAATGGCGCGGGGGGGCGAACAGATACGCAGTATTTT. Encoded protein: CANGAGGRTDTQYF.

This chain uses TRBV27 with TRBJ1-2; D is ambiguous. Germline lookup yields CDR1 MNHEY and CDR2 SMNVEV (reference sequence). There are 13 residues in the CDR3. The CDR3 loop reads CASRGTSNYGYTF. CDR3 bases: TGTGCTTCACGGGGAACTTCTAACTATGGCTACACCTTC.

This sequence joins TRBV25-1 and TRBJ1-1; D unclear. The CDR3 covers 13 residues. V shed 8 bases and J shed 0 bases, with 10 bases lying between them. Looked up from germline, CDR1 is MGHDK and CDR2 is SYGVNS. In nucleotides, the CDR3 is TGTGCCAGCGTGGGAGAATTGAACACTGAAGCTTTCTTT. This encodes CASVGELNTEAFF.

The rearrangement uses TRBV24-1 and TRBJ1-1; a weak D match, TRBD1 (5 bases). The CDR3 consists of 13 residues. Germline V gene data show CDR1 as KGHDR and CDR2 as SFDVKD. The V gene lost 3 bases and the J gene lost 2 bases, with 6 bases spanning the gap. CDR3 sequence reads: CATSDGQNTEAFF. The CDR3 coding sequence is TGTGCCACCAGTGATGGACAAAACACTGAAGCTTTCTTT.

This clone showed up just a few times. The chain is built from TRBV11-2 and TRBJ2-7, with a weak D call TRBD2 (6 bases). With 4 bases removed from V and 7 bases from J, the gap between germline ends came to 23 bases. The CDR3 runs 16 residues. Germline loops: CDR1 SGHAT, CDR2 FQNNGV. CDR3 nucleotide sequence: TGTGCCAGCAGCTGCGGGTGTGGCGGGGCCACGGGGGAGCAGTACGTC. Protein sequence: CASSCGCGGATGEQYV.

The V gene is TRBV5-1, the J gene TRBJ1-2; D gene ambiguous. CDR3 size: 14 residues. V was cut by 2 bases and J by 6 bases, with 14 bases left in between. The germline CDR1 and CDR2 sequences are SGHRS and YFSETQ. This CDR3 reads CASSLSTDTHGYTF. In DNA form, the CDR3 reads TGCGCCAGCAGCTTATCTACAGACACTCATGGCTACACCTTC.

In regard to this clone: The same CDR3 arises from other DNA sequences in this sample as well. The chain recombines TRBV19 with TRBJ1-5; a possible D gene is TRBD1 (5 bases). V was shortened by 9 bases and J by 0 bases, with 15 bases between the two germline ends. This CDR3 comprises 15 residues. In germline, CDR1 is LNHDA, CDR2 SQIVND (reference sequence). This chain's CDR3 is CASNRGGYSNQPQHF. As DNA, the CDR3 is TGTGCCAGCAACCGCGGGGGTTATAGCAATCAGCCCCAGCATTTT.

This chain joins TRBV28 and TRBJ1-5; 10 bases match TRBD1. The germline CDR1 and CDR2 sequences are MDHEN and SYDVKM. V gave up 6 bases and J gave up 10 bases; unmatched junction bases: 9. This CDR3 is built from 14 residues. This chain's CDR3 is CASSPTGGGFPQHF. CDR3 nucleotides: TGTGCCAGCAGCCCGACAGGGGGCGGCTTTCCCCAGCATTTT.

The V call is TRBV6-6, the J call TRBJ2-2; maybe TRBD1 (6 bases). CDR1 and CDR2 (germline): MNHNY, SVGAGI (reference sequence). V was trimmed by 4 bases and J by 2 bases, leaving 11 bases between them. The CDR3 spans 15 residues. This chain's CDR3 is CASSSQGSNTGELFF. CDR3 nucleotide sequence: TGTGCCAGCAGTTCACAGGGCTCTAACACCGGGGAGCTGTTTTTT.

The chain recombines TRBV6-5 with TRBJ1-1; the D gene is possibly TRBD1 (5 bases). The CDR3 sequence is 10 residues long. The germline CDR1 and CDR2 sequences are MNHEY and SVGAGI. Trimming pared 4 bases from V and 11 bases from J, leaving 8 bases between. This CDR3 reads CASSSRVAFF. In DNA, the CDR3 is TGTGCCAGCAGTTCCAGGGTGGCTTTCTTT.

This clone was seen only once. The V gene is TRBV6-5, the J gene TRBJ1-2; D call uncertain. V lost 8 bases and J lost 3, with 19 bases in between. Germline lookup yields CDR1 MNHEY and CDR2 SVGAGI. This CDR3 comprises 15 residues. The CDR3 region is CASASGGIGDYGYTF. For the CDR3, the DNA is TGTGCCAGCGCATCCGGAGGAATCGGGGACTATGGCTACACCTTC.